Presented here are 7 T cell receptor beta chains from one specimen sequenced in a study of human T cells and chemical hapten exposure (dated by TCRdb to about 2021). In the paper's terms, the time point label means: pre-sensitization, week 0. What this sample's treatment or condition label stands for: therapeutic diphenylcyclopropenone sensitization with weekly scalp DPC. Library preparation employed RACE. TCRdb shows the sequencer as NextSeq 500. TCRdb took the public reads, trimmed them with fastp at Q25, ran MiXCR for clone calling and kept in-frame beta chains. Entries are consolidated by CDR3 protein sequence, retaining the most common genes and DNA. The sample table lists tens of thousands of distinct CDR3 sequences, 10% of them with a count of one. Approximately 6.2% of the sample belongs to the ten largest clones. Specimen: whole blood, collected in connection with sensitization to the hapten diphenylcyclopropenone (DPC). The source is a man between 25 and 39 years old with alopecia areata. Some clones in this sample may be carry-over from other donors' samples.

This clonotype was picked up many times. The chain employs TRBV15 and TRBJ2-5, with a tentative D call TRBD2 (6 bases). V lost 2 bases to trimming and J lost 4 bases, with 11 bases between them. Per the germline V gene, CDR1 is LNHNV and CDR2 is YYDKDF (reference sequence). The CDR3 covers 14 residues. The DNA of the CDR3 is TGTGCCACCAGCAGAAACACTAGCCCAGAGACCCAGTACTTC. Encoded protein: CATSRNTSPETQYF. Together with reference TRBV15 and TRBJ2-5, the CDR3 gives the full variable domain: DAMVIQNPRYQVTQFGKPVTLSCSQTLNHNVMYWYQQKSSQAPKLLFHYYDKDFNNEADTPDNFQSRRPNTSFCFLDIRSPGLGDTAMYLCATSRNTSPETQYFGPGTRLLVL.

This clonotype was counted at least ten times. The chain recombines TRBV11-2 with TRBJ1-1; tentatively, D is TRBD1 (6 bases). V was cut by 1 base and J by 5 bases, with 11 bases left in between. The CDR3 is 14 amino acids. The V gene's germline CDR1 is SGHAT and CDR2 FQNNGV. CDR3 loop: CASSLAGVGTEAFF. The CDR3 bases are TGTGCCAGCAGCTTAGCAGGGGTGGGAACTGAAGCTTTCTTT.

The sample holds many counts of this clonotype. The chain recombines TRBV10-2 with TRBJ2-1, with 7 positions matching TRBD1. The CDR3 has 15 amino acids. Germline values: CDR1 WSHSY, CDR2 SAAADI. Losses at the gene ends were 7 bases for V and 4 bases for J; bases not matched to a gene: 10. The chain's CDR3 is CASTEAGGDYNEQFF. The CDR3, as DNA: TGCGCCAGCACCGAGGCAGGGGGAGATTACAATGAGCAGTTCTTC.

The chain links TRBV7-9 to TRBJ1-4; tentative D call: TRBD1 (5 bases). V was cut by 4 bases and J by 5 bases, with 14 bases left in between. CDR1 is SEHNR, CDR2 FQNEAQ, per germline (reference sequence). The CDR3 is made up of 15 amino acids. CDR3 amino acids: CASSSSGTGNEKLFF. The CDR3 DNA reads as TGTGCCAGCAGCTCTTCCGGGACCGGGAATGAAAAACTGTTTTTT.

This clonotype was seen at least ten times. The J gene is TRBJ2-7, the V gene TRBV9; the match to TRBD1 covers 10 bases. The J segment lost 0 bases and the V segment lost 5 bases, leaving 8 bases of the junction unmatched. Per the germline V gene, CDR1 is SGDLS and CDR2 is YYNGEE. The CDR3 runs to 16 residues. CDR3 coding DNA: TGTGCCAGCAGTACTCCGGGACAGGGGAGCTCCTACGAGCAGTACGTC. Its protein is CASSTPGQGSSYEQYV.

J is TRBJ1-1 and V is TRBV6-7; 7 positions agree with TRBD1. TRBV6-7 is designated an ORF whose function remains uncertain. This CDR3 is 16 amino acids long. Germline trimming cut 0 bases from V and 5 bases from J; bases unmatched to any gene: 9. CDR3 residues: CASSYSSVRGFTEAFF. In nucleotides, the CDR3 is TGTGCCAGCAGTTACTCTTCTGTCAGGGGGTTTACTGAAGCTTTCTTT.

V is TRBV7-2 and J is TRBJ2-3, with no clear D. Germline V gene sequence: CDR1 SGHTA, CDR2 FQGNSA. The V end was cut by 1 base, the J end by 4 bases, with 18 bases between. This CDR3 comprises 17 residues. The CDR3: CASSLEVVIPVADTQYF. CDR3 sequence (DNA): TGTGCCAGCAGCTTAGAAGTGGTCATTCCAGTCGCAGATACGCAGTATTTT.